The T cell receptor beta chain described here comes from a study of cytomegalovirus exposure and HLA in healthy donors. Amplification used 60 Vbeta primers and 13 Jbeta primers. This table comes from immunoSEQ multiplex PCR, and its TCRdb copy is limited to in-frame clones, with some not included. The sample holds roughly 260,000 clones, roughly 86% seen once. J lost 8 bases, V lost 6 bases, and 6 bases had no gene match. The CDR3 covers 13 residues. Germline assignment: CDR1 SNHLY and CDR2 FYNNEI. The genes are TRBV2 and TRBJ2-1, with 8 bases lining up with TRBD2. Input material: PBMCs. The sequence was obtained from a woman between 35 and 50 years old in good health and CMV-seropositive. In nucleotides, the CDR3 is TGTGCCAGCAGGGGACTAGGGGTTCATGAGCAGTTCTTC. As protein: CASRGLGVHEQFF.